This T cell receptor (beta chain) was identified during a study of patients and donors after allogeneic stem cell transplantation. TCRdb processed the RT-PCR reads anew with MiXCR; each CDR3 protein has one entry. This sample has some 880,000 distinct CDR3 sequences, with 15% to 20% found just once. The source material was blood, either unsorted or a sorted T cell fraction (not recorded which). The TCR sequence derives from a human donor who was either an allogeneic HSCT recipient or a stem cell or donor lymphocyte infusion donor (not recorded which). It is not recorded whose cells these are; they may come from a transplant donor.

The chain's CDR3 is CASAGLAGSYEQYF. The CDR3 coding sequence is TGTGCCAGCGCTGGACTAGCGGGGTCCTACGAGCAGTACTTC. The chain recombines TRBV6-2 or TRBV6-3 with TRBJ2-7; TRBD2 agrees at 12 bases. The CDR3 consists of 14 residues. Trimming at V came to 8 bases and at J to 1 base, leaving 3 bases not matched to a gene. CDR1 and CDR2 (germline): MNHEY, SVGEGT.